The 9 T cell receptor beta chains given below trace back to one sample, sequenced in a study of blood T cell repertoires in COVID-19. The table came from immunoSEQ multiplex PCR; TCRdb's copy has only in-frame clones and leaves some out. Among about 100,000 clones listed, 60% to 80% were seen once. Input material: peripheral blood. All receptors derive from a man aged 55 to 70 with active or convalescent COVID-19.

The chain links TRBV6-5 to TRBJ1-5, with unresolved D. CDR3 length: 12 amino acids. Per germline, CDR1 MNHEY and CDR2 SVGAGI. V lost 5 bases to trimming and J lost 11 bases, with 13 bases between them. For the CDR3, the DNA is TGTGCCAGCAGTCCCAACTACCCGGCCCAGCATTTT. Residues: CASSPNYPAQHF.

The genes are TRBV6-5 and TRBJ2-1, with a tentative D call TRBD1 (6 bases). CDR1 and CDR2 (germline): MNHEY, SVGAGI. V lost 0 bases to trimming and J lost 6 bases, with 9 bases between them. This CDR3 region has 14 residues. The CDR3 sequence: CASSYSEGGNEQFF. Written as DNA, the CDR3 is TGTGCCAGCAGTTACTCGGAAGGGGGCAATGAGCAGTTCTTC.

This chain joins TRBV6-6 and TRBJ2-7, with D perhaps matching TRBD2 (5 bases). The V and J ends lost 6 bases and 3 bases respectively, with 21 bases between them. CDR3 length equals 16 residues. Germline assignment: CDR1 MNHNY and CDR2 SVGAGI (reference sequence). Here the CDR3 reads CASSKAGSGVSYEQYV. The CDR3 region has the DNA TGTGCCAGCAGCAAGGCCGGATCCGGGGTGAGCTACGAGCAGTACGTC.

CDR3 DNA sequence: TGTGCCAGCAGCTTGGACGTGACAGGGGCCACAGATACGCAGTATTTT. It translates to CASSLDVTGATDTQYF. This chain joins TRBV5-6 and TRBJ2-3, with 8 positions matching TRBD1. Looked up from germline, CDR1 is SGHDT and CDR2 is YYEEEE. The CDR3 consists of 16 residues. With 0 bases clipped from V and 2 bases from J, the junction kept 5 bases outside the gene matches.

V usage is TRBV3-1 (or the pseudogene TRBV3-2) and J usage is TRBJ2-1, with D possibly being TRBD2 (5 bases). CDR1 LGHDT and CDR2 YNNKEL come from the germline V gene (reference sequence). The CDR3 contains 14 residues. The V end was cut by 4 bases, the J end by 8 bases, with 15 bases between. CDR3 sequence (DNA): TGTGCCAGCAGCCTCCCGCGGGCCCAGGATGAGCAGTTCTTC. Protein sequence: CASSLPRAQDEQFF.

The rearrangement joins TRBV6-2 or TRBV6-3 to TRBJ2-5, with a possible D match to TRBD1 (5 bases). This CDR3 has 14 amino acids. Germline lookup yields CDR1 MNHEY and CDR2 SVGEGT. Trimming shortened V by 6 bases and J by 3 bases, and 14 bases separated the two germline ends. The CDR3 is CASSRRETEETQYF. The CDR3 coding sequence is TGTGCCAGCAGCCGCCGAGAGACAGAAGAGACCCAGTACTTC.

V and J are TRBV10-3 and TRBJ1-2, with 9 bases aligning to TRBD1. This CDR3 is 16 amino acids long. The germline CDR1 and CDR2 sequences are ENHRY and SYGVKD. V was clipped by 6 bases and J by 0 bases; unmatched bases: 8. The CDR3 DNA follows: TGTGCCATCAGACCCGGGACAGGGCTCTCTAACTATGGCTACACCTTC. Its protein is CAIRPGTGLSNYGYTF.

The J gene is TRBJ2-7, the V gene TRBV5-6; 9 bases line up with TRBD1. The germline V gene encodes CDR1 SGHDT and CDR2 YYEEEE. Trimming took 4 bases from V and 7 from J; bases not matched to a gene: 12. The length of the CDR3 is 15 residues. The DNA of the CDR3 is TGTGCCAGCAGCGCCACCGGGACAGGGATGAGGGAGCAGTACTTC. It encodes CASSATGTGMREQYF. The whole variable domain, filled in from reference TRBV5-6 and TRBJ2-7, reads DAGVTQSPTHLIKTRGQQVTLRCSPKSGHDTVSWYQQALGQGPQFIFQYYEEEERQRGNFPDRFSGHQFPNYSSELNVNALLLGDSALYLCASSATGTGMREQYFGPGTRLTVT.

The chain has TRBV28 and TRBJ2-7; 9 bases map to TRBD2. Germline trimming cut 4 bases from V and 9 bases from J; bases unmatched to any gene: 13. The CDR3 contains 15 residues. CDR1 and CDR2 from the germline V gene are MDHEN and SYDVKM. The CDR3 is CASSSPGLAGRAQYF. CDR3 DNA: TGTGCCAGCAGTTCACCGGGACTAGCAGGTCGGGCGCAGTACTTC.